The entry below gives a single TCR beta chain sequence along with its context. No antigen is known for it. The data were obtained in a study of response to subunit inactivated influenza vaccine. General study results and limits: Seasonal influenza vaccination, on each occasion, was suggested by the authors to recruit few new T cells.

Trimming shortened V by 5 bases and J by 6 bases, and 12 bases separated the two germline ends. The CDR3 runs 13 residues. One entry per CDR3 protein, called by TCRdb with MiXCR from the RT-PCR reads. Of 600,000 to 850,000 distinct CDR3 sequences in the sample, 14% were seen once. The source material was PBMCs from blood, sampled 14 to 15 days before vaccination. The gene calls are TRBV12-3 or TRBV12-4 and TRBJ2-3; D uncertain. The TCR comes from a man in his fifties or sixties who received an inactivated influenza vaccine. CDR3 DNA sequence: TGTGCCAGCAGTGGGATCCCCGGGGATACGCAGTATTTT. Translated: CASSGIPGDTQYF.